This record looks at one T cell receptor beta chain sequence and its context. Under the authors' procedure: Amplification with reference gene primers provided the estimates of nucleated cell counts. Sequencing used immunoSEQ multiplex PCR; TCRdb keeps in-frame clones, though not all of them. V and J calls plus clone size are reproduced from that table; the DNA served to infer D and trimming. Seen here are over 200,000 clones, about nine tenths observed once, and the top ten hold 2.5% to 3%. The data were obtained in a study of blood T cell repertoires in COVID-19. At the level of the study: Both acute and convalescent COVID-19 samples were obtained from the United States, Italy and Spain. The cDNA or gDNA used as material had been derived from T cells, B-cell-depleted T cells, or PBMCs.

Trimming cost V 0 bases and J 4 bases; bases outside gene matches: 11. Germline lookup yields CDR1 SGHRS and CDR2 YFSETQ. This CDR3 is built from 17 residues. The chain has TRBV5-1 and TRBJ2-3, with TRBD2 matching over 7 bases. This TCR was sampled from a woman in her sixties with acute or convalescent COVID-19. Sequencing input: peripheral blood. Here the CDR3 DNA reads TGCGCCAGCAGCTTGGCCTGGGGAGGGGCGCTCCCAGATACGCAGTATTTT. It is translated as CASSLAWGGALPDTQYF.